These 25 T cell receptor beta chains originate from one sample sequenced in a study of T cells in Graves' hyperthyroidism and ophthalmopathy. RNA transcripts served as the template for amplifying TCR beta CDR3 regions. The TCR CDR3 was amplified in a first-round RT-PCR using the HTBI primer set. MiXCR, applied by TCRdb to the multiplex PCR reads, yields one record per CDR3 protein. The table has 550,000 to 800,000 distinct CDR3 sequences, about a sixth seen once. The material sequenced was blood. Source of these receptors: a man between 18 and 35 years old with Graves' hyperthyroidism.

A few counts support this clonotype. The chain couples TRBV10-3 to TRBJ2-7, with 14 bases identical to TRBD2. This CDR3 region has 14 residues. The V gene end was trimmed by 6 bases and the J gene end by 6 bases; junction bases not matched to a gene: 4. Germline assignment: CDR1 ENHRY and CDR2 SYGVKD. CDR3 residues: CAIRPGLAGVEQYF. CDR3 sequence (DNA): TGTGCCATCAGGCCGGGACTAGCGGGAGTCGAGCAGTACTTC.

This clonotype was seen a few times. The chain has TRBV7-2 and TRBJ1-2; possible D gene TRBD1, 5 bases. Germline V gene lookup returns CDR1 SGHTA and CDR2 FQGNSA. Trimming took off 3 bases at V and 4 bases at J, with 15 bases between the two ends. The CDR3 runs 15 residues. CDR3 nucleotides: TGTGCCAGCAGCTTGTCAAGGGGAGGTGGCTATGGCTACACCTTC. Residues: CASSLSRGGGYGYTF.

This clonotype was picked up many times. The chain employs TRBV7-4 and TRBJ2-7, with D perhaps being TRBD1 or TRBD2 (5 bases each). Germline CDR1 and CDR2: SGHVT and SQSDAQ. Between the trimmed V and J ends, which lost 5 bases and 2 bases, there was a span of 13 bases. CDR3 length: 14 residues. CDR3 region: CASSPRGSTYEQYF. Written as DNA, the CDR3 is TGTGCCAGCAGCCCACGGGGCTCCACCTACGAGCAGTACTTC.

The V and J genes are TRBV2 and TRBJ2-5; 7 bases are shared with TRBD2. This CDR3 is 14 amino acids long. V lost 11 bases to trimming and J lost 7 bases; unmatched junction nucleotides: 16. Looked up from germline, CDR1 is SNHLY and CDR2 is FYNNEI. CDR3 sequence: CASWFLRGSGTQYF. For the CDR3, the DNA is TGTGCCTCCTGGTTTCTGCGGGGGTCAGGGACCCAGTACTTC. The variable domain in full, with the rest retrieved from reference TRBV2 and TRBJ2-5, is EPEVTQTPSHQVTQMGQEVILRCVPISNHLYFYWYRQILGQKVEFLVSFYNNEISEKSEIFDDQFSVERPDGSNFTLKIRSTKLEDSAMYFCASWFLRGSGTQYFGPGTRLLVL.

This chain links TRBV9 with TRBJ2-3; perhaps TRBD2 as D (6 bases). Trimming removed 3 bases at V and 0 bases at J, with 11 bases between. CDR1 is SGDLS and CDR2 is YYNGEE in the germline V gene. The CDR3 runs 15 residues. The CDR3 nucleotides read TGTGCCAGCAGCGGTAGCGGAGTTAGCACAGATACGCAGTATTTT. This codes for CASSGSGVSTDTQYF.

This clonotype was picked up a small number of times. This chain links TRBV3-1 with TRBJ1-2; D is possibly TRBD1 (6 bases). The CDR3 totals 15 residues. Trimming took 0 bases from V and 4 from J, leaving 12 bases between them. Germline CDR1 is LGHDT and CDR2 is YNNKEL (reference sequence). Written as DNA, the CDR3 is TGTGCCAGCAGCCAAGAGTCCGGACAGTCCTATGGCTACACCTTC. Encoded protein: CASSQESGQSYGYTF.

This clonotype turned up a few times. This chain's CDR3 is CASSFVHNEQYF. In DNA form, the CDR3 reads TGTGCCAGCAGCTTTGTGCACAACGAGCAGTACTTC. V gene TRBV7-2 combines with J gene TRBJ2-7; the D is unclear. CDR1 is SGHTA, CDR2 FQGNSA, per germline. This CDR3 contains 12 residues. The germline V and J ends were trimmed by 3 bases and 5 bases, with 8 bases remaining between them.

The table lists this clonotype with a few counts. The CDR3 region is CASSPGPSNTEAFF. The CDR3 DNA reads TGTGCCAGCAGCCCCGGACCGTCGAACACTGAAGCTTTCTTT. The chain uses TRBV9 and TRBJ1-1, with D uncertain. V shed 4 bases and J shed 1 base, with 11 bases lying between them. The CDR3 runs 14 residues. Germline-derived CDR1 and CDR2 are SGDLS and YYNGEE.

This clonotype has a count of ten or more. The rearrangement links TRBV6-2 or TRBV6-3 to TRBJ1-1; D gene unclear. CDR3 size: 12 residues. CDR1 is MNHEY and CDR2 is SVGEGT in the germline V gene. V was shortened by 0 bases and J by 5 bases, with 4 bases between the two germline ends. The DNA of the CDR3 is TGTGCCAGCAGTTACTCCCAGACTGAAGCTTTCTTT. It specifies CASSYSQTEAFF.

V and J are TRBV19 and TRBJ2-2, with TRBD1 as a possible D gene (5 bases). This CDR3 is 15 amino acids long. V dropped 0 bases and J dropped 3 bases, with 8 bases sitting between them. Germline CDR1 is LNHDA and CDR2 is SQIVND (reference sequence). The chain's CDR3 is CASSIDKGYTGELFF. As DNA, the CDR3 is TGTGCCAGTAGTATAGATAAGGGGTACACCGGGGAGCTGTTTTTT.

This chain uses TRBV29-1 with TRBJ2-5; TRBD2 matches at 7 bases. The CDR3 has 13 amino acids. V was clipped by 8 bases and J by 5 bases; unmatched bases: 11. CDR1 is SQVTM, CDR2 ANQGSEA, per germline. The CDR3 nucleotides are TGCAGCCTTGGGGGGAGGGACCGGGAGACCCAGTACTTC. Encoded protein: CSLGGRDRETQYF.

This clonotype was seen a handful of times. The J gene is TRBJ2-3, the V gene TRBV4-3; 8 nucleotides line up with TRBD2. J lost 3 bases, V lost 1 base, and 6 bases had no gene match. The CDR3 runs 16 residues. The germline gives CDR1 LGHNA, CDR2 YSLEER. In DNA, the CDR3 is TGCGCCAGCAGCCAAGCGGTGATAGCGGGAACAGATACGCAGTATTTT. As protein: CASSQAVIAGTDTQYF.

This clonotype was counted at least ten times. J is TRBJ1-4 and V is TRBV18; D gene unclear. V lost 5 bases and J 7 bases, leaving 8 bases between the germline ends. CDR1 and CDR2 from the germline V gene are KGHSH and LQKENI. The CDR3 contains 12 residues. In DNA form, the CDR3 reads TGTGCCAGCTCAGACGACGGTGAAAAACTGTTTTTT. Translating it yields CASSDDGEKLFF.

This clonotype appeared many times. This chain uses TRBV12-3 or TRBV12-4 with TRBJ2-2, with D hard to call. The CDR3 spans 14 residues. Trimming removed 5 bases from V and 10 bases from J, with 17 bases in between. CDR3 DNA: TGTGCCAGCAGTCCCGGACCTTCTTCCGAGGAGCTGTTTTTT. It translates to CASSPGPSSEELFF.

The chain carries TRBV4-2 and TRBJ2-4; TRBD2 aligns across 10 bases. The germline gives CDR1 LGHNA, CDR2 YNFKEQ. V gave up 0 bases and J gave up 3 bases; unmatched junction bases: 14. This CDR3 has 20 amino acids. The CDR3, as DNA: TGTGCCAGCAGCCAAGACCCGACGCTAGCGGGAGTGGTGGTCAAAAACATTCAGTACTTC. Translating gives CASSQDPTLAGVVVKNIQYF.

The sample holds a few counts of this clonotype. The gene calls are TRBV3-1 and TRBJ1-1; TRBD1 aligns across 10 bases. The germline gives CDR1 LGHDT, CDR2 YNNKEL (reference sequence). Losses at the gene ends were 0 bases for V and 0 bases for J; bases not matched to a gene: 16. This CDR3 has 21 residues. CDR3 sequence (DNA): TGTGCCAGCAGCCAAGAGGAGTCGAAGGGACAGGGGTTCATCATGAACACTGAAGCTTTCTTT. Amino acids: CASSQEESKGQGFIMNTEAFF.

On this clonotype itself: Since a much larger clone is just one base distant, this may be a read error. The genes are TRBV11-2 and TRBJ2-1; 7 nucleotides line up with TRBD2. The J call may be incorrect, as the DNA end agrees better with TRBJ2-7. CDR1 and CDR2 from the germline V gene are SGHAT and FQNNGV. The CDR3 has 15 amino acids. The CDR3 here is CASSLVLASYNEQYF. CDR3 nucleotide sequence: TGTGCCAGCAGCTTAGTACTAGCGTCCTACAATGAGCAGTACTTC.

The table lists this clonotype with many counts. CDR3 coding DNA: TGTGCCAGCAGCTGGGGGACAGCATACGAGCAGTACTTC. Amino acids: CASSWGTAYEQYF. V is TRBV5-5 and J is TRBJ2-7, with 7 positions matching TRBD1. CDR3 length equals 13 residues. V was pared by 3 bases and J by 4 bases, with 4 bases of the junction left unmatched. Germline values: CDR1 SGHKS, CDR2 YYEKEE (reference sequence).

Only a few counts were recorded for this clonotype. The CDR3 bases are TGTGCCAGCAGCTCTCCGGGACAGGGGGTTTCACGTGGGCTGTTTTTT. Amino acids: CASSSPGQGVSRGLFF. The chain links TRBV7-9 to TRBJ2-2; 11 bases line up with TRBD1. The CDR3 is made up of 16 amino acids. The junction had 14 bases not matched to a gene; V was cut back by 4 bases and J by 13 bases. Per the germline V gene, CDR1 is SEHNR and CDR2 is FQNEAQ (reference sequence).

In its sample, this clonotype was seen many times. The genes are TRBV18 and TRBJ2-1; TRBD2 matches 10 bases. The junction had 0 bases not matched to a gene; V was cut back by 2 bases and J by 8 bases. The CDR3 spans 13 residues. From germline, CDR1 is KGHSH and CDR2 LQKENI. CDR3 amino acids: CASSPGTSDEQFF. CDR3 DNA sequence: TGTGCCAGCTCACCAGGGACTAGCGATGAGCAGTTCTTC. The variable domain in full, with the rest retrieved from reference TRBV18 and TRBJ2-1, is NAGVMQNPRHLVRRRGQEARLRCSPMKGHSHVYWYRQLPEEGLKFMVYLQKENIIDESGMPKERFSAEFPKEGPSILRIQQVVRGDSAAYFCASSPGTSDEQFFGPGTRLTVL.

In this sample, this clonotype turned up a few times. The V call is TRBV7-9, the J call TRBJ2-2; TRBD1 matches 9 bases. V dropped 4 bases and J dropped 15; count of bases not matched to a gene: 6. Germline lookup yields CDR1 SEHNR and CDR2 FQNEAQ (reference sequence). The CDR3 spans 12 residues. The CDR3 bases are TGTGCCAGCAGCTCGGGACAGGGTAGGATGTTTTTT. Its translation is CASSSGQGRMFF.

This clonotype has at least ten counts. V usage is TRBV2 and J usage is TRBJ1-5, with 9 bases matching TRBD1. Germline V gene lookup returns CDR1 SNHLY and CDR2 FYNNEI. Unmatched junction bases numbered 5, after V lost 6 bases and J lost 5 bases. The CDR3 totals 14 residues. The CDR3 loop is CASSGTGGYQPQHF. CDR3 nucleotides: TGTGCCAGCAGCGGTACAGGGGGCTATCAGCCCCAGCATTTT.

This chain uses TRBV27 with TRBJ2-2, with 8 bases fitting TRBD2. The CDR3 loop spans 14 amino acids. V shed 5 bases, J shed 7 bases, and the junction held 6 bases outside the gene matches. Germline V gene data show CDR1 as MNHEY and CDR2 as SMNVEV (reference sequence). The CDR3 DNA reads TGTGCCAGCAGTCCAGCGGGAGTGGTCGGGGAGCTGTTTTTT. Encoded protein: CASSPAGVVGELFF.

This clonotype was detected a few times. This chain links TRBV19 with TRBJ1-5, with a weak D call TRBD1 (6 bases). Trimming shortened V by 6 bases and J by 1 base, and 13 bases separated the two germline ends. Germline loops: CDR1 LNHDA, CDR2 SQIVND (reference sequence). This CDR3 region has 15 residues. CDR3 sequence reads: CASSGQGRSNQPQHF. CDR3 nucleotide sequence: TGTGCCAGTAGCGGTCAGGGGAGAAGCAATCAGCCCCAGCATTTT.

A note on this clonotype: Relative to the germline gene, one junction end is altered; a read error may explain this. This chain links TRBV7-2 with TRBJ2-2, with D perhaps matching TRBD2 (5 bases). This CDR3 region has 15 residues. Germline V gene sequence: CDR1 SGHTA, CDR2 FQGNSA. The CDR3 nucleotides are TGTGCCAGCAGTCCTGACACAGAGGGCACCGGGGAGCTGTCTTTT. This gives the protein CASSPDTEGTGELSF. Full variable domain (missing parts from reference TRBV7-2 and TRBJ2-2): GAGVSQSPSNKVTEKGKDVELRCDPISGHTALYWYRQSLGQGLEFLIYFQGNSAPDKSGLPSDRFSAERTGGSVSTLTIQRTQQEDSAVYLCASSPDTEGTGELSFGEGSRLTVL.